A single sample is the source of the 22 T cell receptor beta chains below, sequenced in a study of spatial heterogeneity in lung cancer. Whole-study results and caveats: Tracking of tumor mutation counts was seen in expanded intratumoral alpha and beta TCR counts.

One entry per CDR3 protein, called by TCRdb with MiXCR from the 5' RACE reads. Among 18,000 or so distinct CDR3 sequences listed, about 6% were seen once. No antigen is known for these receptors. Time point of the sample: sample taken at primary tumor resection. This specimen was lung tumor tissue, taken at surgery. The receptors derive from a female donor with early-stage non-small cell lung cancer.

The chain uses TRBV14 and TRBJ2-5; tentative D call: TRBD1 (7 bases). Germline V gives CDR1 SGHDN, CDR2 FVKESK. The CDR3 is 18 residues long. V lost 2 bases and J 0 bases, leaving 19 bases between the germline ends. The CDR3 protein is CASSQKSSGRGYQETQYF. The CDR3 DNA follows: TGTGCCAGCAGCCAAAAGAGTAGCGGCAGGGGGTACCAAGAGACCCAGTACTTC.

This clonotype turned up a few times. The chain is built from TRBV12-3 or TRBV12-4 and TRBJ1-2; D not certain. The CDR3 runs 13 residues. V dropped 6 bases and J dropped 0 bases, with 8 bases sitting between them. The DNA of the CDR3 is TGTGCCAGCAGAGAGACCACTAACTATGGCTACACCTTC. It is translated as CASRETTNYGYTF.

This clonotype was counted many times. The gene calls are TRBV4-2 and TRBJ1-5; the match to TRBD1 covers 7 bases. Germline V gives CDR1 LGHNA, CDR2 YNFKEQ. The CDR3 is made up of 15 amino acids. V shed 1 base and J 6 bases; nucleotides not matched to a gene: 6. The CDR3 nucleotides read TGTGCCAGCAGCCAAGGGACAGGACTGGCTCAGCCCCAGCATTTT. The encoded protein is CASSQGTGLAQPQHF.

V usage is TRBV2 and J usage is TRBJ2-1, with D unresolved. The V end lost 6 bases, the J end lost 5 bases, and 17 bases lay between the germline ends. Germline values: CDR1 SNHLY, CDR2 FYNNEI. The CDR3 is 15 residues long. The CDR3 sequence: CASSGTGIRHNEQFF. The CDR3 DNA sequence: TGTGCCAGCAGCGGTACTGGGATAAGACACAATGAGCAGTTCTTC.

This clonotype was observed at least ten times. The chain couples TRBV4-1 to TRBJ1-6; 8 nucleotides agree with TRBD1. Germline values: CDR1 MGHRA, CDR2 YSYEKL. V was pared by 2 bases and J by 6 bases, with 6 bases of the junction left unmatched. There are 16 residues in the CDR3. Written as DNA, the CDR3 is TGCGCCAGCAGCCAATCAATCGGACAGGGTAATTCACCCCTCCACTTT. Its translation: CASSQSIGQGNSPLHF.

This clonotype was recorded many times. CDR3 nucleotide sequence: TGCAGTGCTAGAGCTCCCGTCCTCACAGATACGCAGTATTTT. Protein: CSARAPVLTDTQYF. The chain carries TRBV20-1 and TRBJ2-3; no clear D. The CDR3 runs to 14 residues. The germline gives CDR1 DFQATT, CDR2 SNEGSKA (reference sequence). Trimming took 1 base from V and 2 from J, leaving 10 bases between them.

In this sample, this clonotype turned up many times. V gene TRBV7-6 combines with J gene TRBJ2-7, with 7 bases aligning to TRBD1. The CDR3 is 15 residues long. Germline CDR1 reads SGHVS; CDR2 reads FNYEAQ. V shed 2 bases and J 2 bases; nucleotides not matched to a gene: 6. Here the CDR3 reads CASSLQGGAAYEQYF. In DNA form, the CDR3 reads TGTGCCAGCAGCTTACAAGGGGGCGCGGCCTACGAGCAGTACTTC.

This chain joins TRBV5-6 and TRBJ2-3; either TRBD1 or TRBD2 may supply D (5 bases each). This CDR3 comprises 18 residues. Trimming removed 3 bases at V and 0 bases at J, with 20 bases between. Germline CDR1 is SGHDT and CDR2 is YYEEEE. DNA of the CDR3: TGTGCCAGCAGCTCCAACCGGGACGGGTTCATAAGCACAGATACGCAGTATTTT. This sequence encodes CASSSNRDGFISTDTQYF.

This clonotype was found many times. CDR3 sequence reads: CASSQVRTGSPSYNEQFF. CDR3 sequence (DNA): TGCGCCAGCAGCCAAGTTAGGACAGGGAGCCCCTCCTACAATGAGCAGTTCTTC. The chain joins TRBV4-1 to TRBJ2-1; 8 nucleotides match TRBD1. Germline values: CDR1 MGHRA, CDR2 YSYEKL. Losses at the gene ends were 1 base for V and 0 bases for J; bases not matched to a gene: 8. The CDR3 extends over 18 amino acids.

This clonotype was seen at least ten times. J is TRBJ1-1 and V is TRBV2, with D maybe TRBD1 (6 bases). V shed 6 bases and J shed 3 bases, with 14 bases lying between them. Germline CDR1 is SNHLY and CDR2 is FYNNEI. The CDR3 has 14 residues. The chain's CDR3 is CASSRMTGYTEAFF. CDR3 DNA sequence: TGTGCCAGCAGCCGCATGACAGGTTACACTGAAGCTTTCTTT.

CDR3 DNA: TGCGCCAGCGACCCCGGACTAGCGGGAGTGGATACGCAGTATTTT. Its translation is CASDPGLAGVDTQYF. The chain combines TRBV10-2 with TRBJ2-3; 13 nucleotides match TRBD2. This CDR3 comprises 15 residues. Germline assignment: CDR1 WSHSY and CDR2 SAAADI. The V and J ends lost 8 bases and 6 bases, in that order; junction bases with no gene match: 8.

The sample holds many counts of this clonotype. The rearrangement links TRBV20-1 to TRBJ1-6; possibly TRBD1 for D (6 bases). Per germline, CDR1 DFQATT and CDR2 SNEGSKA (reference sequence). Trimming removed 3 bases from V and 5 bases from J, with 14 bases in between. This CDR3 is 15 amino acids long. The CDR3 DNA follows: TGCAGTGCTAGCCCACAGGGACTGAATAATTCACCCCTCCACTTT. Translated: CSASPQGLNNSPLHF.

This clonotype showed up many times. The chain uses TRBV28 and TRBJ2-7, with a possible D match to TRBD1 (6 bases). V was cut by 4 bases and J by 5 bases, with 18 bases left in between. CDR1 is MDHEN and CDR2 is SYDVKM in the germline V gene. This CDR3 is 15 amino acids long. The CDR3 DNA reads TGTGCCAGCAGTTCCGGGGACATCCTGGTCCACGAGCAGTACTTC. This gives the protein CASSSGDILVHEQYF.

This chain links TRBV28 with TRBJ2-5; 8 bases agree with TRBD1. Germline values: CDR1 MDHEN, CDR2 SYDVKM. The CDR3 runs to 13 residues. J lost 5 bases, V lost 4 bases, and 3 bases had no gene match. The CDR3 loop reads CASSWTGLETQYF. The CDR3 DNA follows: TGTGCCAGCAGTTGGACAGGGCTTGAGACCCAGTACTTC. Full variable domain (missing parts from reference TRBV28 and TRBJ2-5): DVKVTQSSRYLVKRTGEKVFLECVQDMDHENMFWYRQDPGLGLRLIYFSYDVKMKEKGDIPEGYSVSREKKERFSLILESASTNQTSMYLCASSWTGLETQYFGPGTRLLVL.

This clonotype was seen repeatedly, ten times or more. The gene calls are TRBV18 and TRBJ2-7; no reliable D call. Trimming took off 4 bases at V and 1 base at J, with 5 bases between the two ends. There are 12 residues in the CDR3. CDR1 and CDR2 (germline): KGHSH, LQKENI. CDR3 sequence reads: CASSLVSYEQYF. In DNA form, the CDR3 reads TGTGCCAGCTCACTAGTATCCTACGAGCAGTACTTC.

This clonotype is categorized as medium-sized. The genes are TRBV10-2 and TRBJ2-3; 9 bases map to TRBD2. The CDR3 totals 15 residues. CDR1 and CDR2 (germline): WSHSY, SAAADI. Trimming at V came to 3 bases and at J to 6 bases, leaving 7 bases not matched to a gene. CDR3 sequence (DNA): TGCGCCAGCAGTGATCGAGCGGGAGGATCGGATACGCAGTATTTT. This gives the protein CASSDRAGGSDTQYF.

This clonotype was seen at least ten times. The chain employs TRBV3-1 and TRBJ1-1; D is possibly TRBD1 (6 bases). Per germline, CDR1 LGHDT and CDR2 YNNKEL (reference sequence). The V end was cut by 1 base, the J end by 3 bases, with 12 bases between. This CDR3 is 15 amino acids long. The CDR3 coding sequence is TGTGCCAGCAGCCAAGGCGACAGGCGATACACTGAAGCTTTCTTT. It encodes CASSQGDRRYTEAFF.

This clonotype occurred a few times. The V call is TRBV20-1, the J call TRBJ2-4; 7 bases agree with TRBD2. Germline CDR1 is DFQATT and CDR2 is SNEGSKA (reference sequence). There are 16 residues in the CDR3. V lost 5 bases, J lost 2 bases, and 12 bases stayed unmatched. The CDR3 nucleotides are TGCAGTGCTTCCATCTGGAGGGAGGGGTCCAAAAACATTCAGTACTTC. This sequence encodes CSASIWREGSKNIQYF.

This clonotype came up many times. V usage is TRBV5-1 and J usage is TRBJ1-5; TRBD1 agrees at 8 bases. J gave up 1 base and V 0 bases, and 9 bases lay outside the gene matches. This CDR3 contains 18 residues. The germline gives CDR1 SGHRS, CDR2 YFSETQ. CDR3 sequence: CASSLGPQGALSNQPQHF. The CDR3 coding sequence is TGCGCCAGCAGCTTGGGTCCGCAGGGGGCTCTGAGCAATCAGCCCCAGCATTTT. The whole variable domain, filled in from reference TRBV5-1 and TRBJ1-5, reads KAGVTQTPRYLIKTRGQQVTLSCSPISGHRSVSWYQQTPGQGLQFLFEYFSETQRNKGNFPGRFSGRQFSNSRSEMNVSTLELGDSALYLCASSLGPQGALSNQPQHFGDGTRLSIL.

The table lists this clonotype with many counts. This chain joins TRBV11-2 and TRBJ2-7, with a tentative D call TRBD1 (5 bases). This CDR3 has 14 residues. Trimming stripped 5 bases from V and 0 bases from J, with 11 bases between. CDR1 and CDR2 from the germline V gene are SGHAT and FQNNGV. CDR3 amino acids: CASSPGHTSYEQYF. The CDR3 region has the DNA TGTGCCAGCAGCCCAGGGCACACCTCCTACGAGCAGTACTTC.

This clonotype was seen at least ten times. This chain links TRBV7-2 with TRBJ1-5; D might be TRBD1 (5 bases). This CDR3 is built from 15 residues. V gave up 5 bases and J gave up 0 bases, with 11 bases separating them. Germline V lookup: CDR1 SGHTA, CDR2 FQGNSA. This chain's CDR3 is CASSRQGTSNQPQHF. The CDR3, as DNA: TGTGCCAGCAGCCGGCAGGGAACTAGCAATCAGCCCCAGCATTTT.

This clonotype was recorded at least ten times. This chain joins TRBV27 and TRBJ2-7; no definite D call. The V gene's germline CDR1 is MNHEY and CDR2 SMNVEV (reference sequence). The CDR3 covers 11 residues. V shed 8 bases and J shed 1 base, with 6 bases lying between them. This CDR3 reads CASGRSYEQYF. CDR3 DNA: TGTGCCAGCGGCCGTTCCTACGAGCAGTACTTC.